A single sample is the source of the 15 T cell receptor beta chains below, sequenced in a study of yellow fever vaccine responses in identical twins (dated by TCRdb to 2016 to 2018). Library creation used RT-PCR. The run used an Illumina HiSeq 2500. TCRdb trimmed the raw reads at Q25, called clones with MiXCR and kept productive beta chains. All rows with the same CDR3 protein become a single entry with the most common DNA and genes. The sample includes 3,000 to 4,000 distinct CDR3 sequences, with around 83% observed a single time. The ten biggest clones cover around 6.5% of the sample. The source material was T cells from blood (PBMCs), unsorted or a sorted subset (not recorded which), sampled before or after yellow fever vaccination (not recorded which). The receptor set was obtained from a woman aged 18-35 years who received the yellow fever vaccine. Donor details come from another sample of the same person, matched by shared clones.

The chain couples TRBV28 to TRBJ2-7; TRBD1 aligns across 10 bases. Germline V CDR1 and CDR2: MDHEN, SYDVKM. J gave up 11 bases and V 4 bases, and 5 bases lay outside the gene matches. The CDR3 sequence is 12 residues long. Written as DNA, the CDR3 is TGTGCCAGCAGTTACATCGGACAGGGGGAGTACTTC. Amino acids: CASSYIGQGEYF.

The V and J genes are TRBV9 and TRBJ2-3, with 8 bases identical to TRBD2. The CDR3 extends over 15 amino acids. The V segment lost 3 bases and the J segment 0 bases; nucleotides outside the gene matches: 3. Per the germline V gene, CDR1 is SGDLS and CDR2 is YYNGEE. CDR3 nucleotides: TGTGCCAGCAGCGATAGCGGGACTAGCACAGATACGCAGTATTTT. This gives the protein CASSDSGTSTDTQYF.

The V call is TRBV5-4, the J call TRBJ2-1; D is perhaps TRBD2 (5 bases). The V gene's germline CDR1 is SGHNT and CDR2 YYREEE (reference sequence). The CDR3 spans 16 residues. Trimming removed 0 bases from V and 8 bases from J, with 18 bases in between. Written as DNA, the CDR3 is TGTGCCAGCAGCTTGGATGGCGTTAACGCGGGCGATGAGCAGTTCTTC. Its protein is CASSLDGVNAGDEQFF.

The chain combines TRBV7-6 with TRBJ1-1, with D unresolved. The length of the CDR3 is 13 residues. V dropped 6 bases and J dropped 1 base, with 9 bases sitting between them. Germline V lookup: CDR1 SGHVS, CDR2 FNYEAQ. In DNA form, the CDR3 reads TGTGCCAGCAGTGGAAGGAGGAACACTGAAGCTTTCTTT. Protein product: CASSGRRNTEAFF.

V is TRBV29-1 and J is TRBJ2-2; TRBD1 might be the D (5 bases). CDR3 length equals 12 residues. Per the germline V gene, CDR1 is SQVTM and CDR2 is ANQGSEA. Trimming cost V 7 bases and J 5 bases, with 11 bases left between them. CDR3 sequence (DNA): TGCAGCGGTTTCACAGGTACCGGGGAGCTGTTTTTT. Its protein product is CSGFTGTGELFF.

The chain is built from TRBV4-2 and TRBJ2-3, with TRBD2 as a possible D gene (5 bases). CDR1 is LGHNA and CDR2 is YNFKEQ in the germline V gene. V was cut by 1 base and J by 2 bases, with 7 bases left in between. CDR3 length: 14 residues. CDR3 amino acids: CASSQGRFTDTQYF. In DNA, the CDR3 is TGTGCCAGCAGCCAAGGGAGGTTCACAGATACGCAGTATTTT.

The chain combines TRBV4-3 with TRBJ2-5; tentative D call: TRBD1 (6 bases). CDR1 and CDR2 (germline): LGHNA, YSLEER. The V end lost 3 bases, the J end lost 5 bases, and 13 bases lay between the germline ends. This CDR3 comprises 14 residues. The CDR3 coding sequence is TGCGCCAGCAGCCAGGGGGCAGGGTTGGAGACCCAGTACTTC. As protein: CASSQGAGLETQYF.

V usage is TRBV14 and J usage is TRBJ1-1, with a tentative D call TRBD1 (5 bases). Trimming pared 2 bases from V and 7 bases from J, leaving 14 bases between. Germline V CDR1 and CDR2: SGHDN, FVKESK. The CDR3 totals 14 residues. CDR3 nucleotide sequence: TGTGCCAGCAGCCAAATGGGGGGGTCAAATGAAGCTTTCTTT. Translated: CASSQMGGSNEAFF.

This clonotype turned up a few times. CDR3 DNA: TGTGCCACCAGTTGGGGGGACACTGAAGCTTTCTTT. This translates into CATSWGDTEAFF. The chain is built from TRBV15 and TRBJ1-1, with a weak D call TRBD1 (5 bases). This CDR3 region has 12 residues. The germline gives CDR1 LNHNV, CDR2 YYDKDF (reference sequence). Trimming shortened V by 6 bases and J by 3 bases, and 8 bases separated the two germline ends.

The chain is built from TRBV19 and TRBJ2-1; TRBD2 agrees at 8 bases. The CDR3 is 14 residues long. CDR1 and CDR2 (germline): LNHDA, SQIVND (reference sequence). The V gene end was trimmed by 3 bases and the J gene end by 7 bases; junction bases not matched to a gene: 5. CDR3 residues: CASSIRSSGNEQFF. CDR3 bases: TGTGCCAGTAGTATTCGATCTAGCGGGAATGAGCAGTTCTTC.

The rearrangement joins TRBV2 to TRBJ2-1; no clear D. CDR1 and CDR2 from the germline V gene are SNHLY and FYNNEI. Trimming took off 3 bases at V and 8 bases at J, with 5 bases between the two ends. The CDR3 spans 11 residues. The DNA of the CDR3 is TGTGCCAGCAGTGACTGGGATGAGCAGTTCTTC. Amino acid sequence: CASSDWDEQFF.

The chain joins TRBV28 to TRBJ2-5; 8 bases line up with TRBD1. This CDR3 contains 15 residues. Germline lookup yields CDR1 MDHEN and CDR2 SYDVKM. V was clipped by 1 base and J by 0 bases; unmatched bases: 1. The CDR3 region is CASSLYRGDQETQYF. DNA of the CDR3: TGTGCCAGCAGTTTATACAGGGGGGACCAAGAGACCCAGTACTTC.

V and J are TRBV4-2 and TRBJ2-1; the D gene is possibly TRBD1 (6 bases). The length of the CDR3 is 12 residues. Germline V CDR1 and CDR2: LGHNA, YNFKEQ. The V end lost 0 bases, the J end lost 10 bases, and 7 bases lay between the germline ends. The CDR3 sequence: CASSQEGGEQFF. CDR3 in DNA: TGTGCCAGCAGCCAAGAAGGGGGAGAGCAGTTCTTC.

The chain joins TRBV4-1 to TRBJ2-7, with unresolved D. V was trimmed by 4 bases and J by 0 bases, leaving 16 bases between them. Germline CDR1 is MGHRA and CDR2 is YSYEKL. This CDR3 is 16 amino acids long. The CDR3 DNA sequence: TGCGCCAGCAGCCCTTTTTCCGCGGAAAACTCCTACGAGCAGTACTTC. This translates into CASSPFSAENSYEQYF.

This clonotype was counted a single time. CDR3 bases: TGTGCCAGCAGTCCGGCCGACTCCTACGAGCAGTACTTC. This translates into CASSPADSYEQYF. This rearrangement joins TRBV12-3 or TRBV12-4 to TRBJ2-7, with unresolved D. Trimming took off 5 bases at V and 0 bases at J, with 8 bases between the two ends. This CDR3 is 13 amino acids long.